Below are 10 T cell receptor beta chains sequenced from a single sample in a study of beta chain features in type 1 diabetes (dated by TCRdb to the late 2010s). Libraries came from the immunoSEQ multiplex PCR assay. The entire isolated RNA was reverse transcribed using the High Capacity cDNA Reverse Transcription Kit, and thus expressed TCRB transcripts were sequenced. Sourced from immuneACCESS, this table was stored by TCRdb with only in-frame sequences that have V and J called. A share of the clones is absent; for the studies checked, an unresolved V gene accounts for under half, and the remainder has no known explanation. Recorded for this sample are 160,000 or so clones; around 10% of them occurred a single time. The ten largest clonotypes hold about 2% of the sample. The sequencing sample was made of central memory CD4+ T cells from blood. These receptors were obtained from a man aged 18 to 29 in good health.

The chain couples TRBV7-2 to TRBJ2-3, with 8 nucleotides matching TRBD2. This CDR3 has 14 residues. The junction had 3 bases not matched to a gene; V was cut back by 2 bases and J by 5 bases. Germline assignment: CDR1 SGHTA and CDR2 FQGNSA. The CDR3 region has the DNA TGTGCCAGCAGCTTATCGGGAGGGGGAGATACGCAGTATTTT. Translation gives CASSLSGGGDTQYF.

Only a few counts were recorded for this clone. The chain links TRBV12-5 to TRBJ2-3; 10 nucleotides align to TRBD2. V was clipped by 2 bases and J by 6 bases; unmatched bases: 2. The CDR3 extends over 14 amino acids. Germline CDR1 is LGHNT and CDR2 is FRNRAP. Here the CDR3 DNA reads TGTGCTAGTGGTTTGACTAGCGGGGCCGATACGCAGTATTTT. Protein: CASGLTSGADTQYF.

This chain connects TRBV6-6 to TRBJ1-5; possibly TRBD1 for D (6 bases). The CDR3 loop spans 13 amino acids. Germline-derived CDR1 and CDR2 are MNHNY and SVGAGI (reference sequence). Trimming took off 6 bases at V and 5 bases at J, with 11 bases between the two ends. CDR3 in DNA: TGTGCCAGCAGCCACAGGGTCGATCAGCCCCAGCATTTT. Translating it yields CASSHRVDQPQHF.

The V gene is TRBV18, the J gene TRBJ1-1; the D gene is possibly TRBD1 (5 bases). Trimming removed 2 bases from V and 5 bases from J, with 18 bases in between. Germline CDR1 and CDR2: KGHSH and LQKENI. CDR3 length: 16 residues. The CDR3 is CASSPSTSGGTTEAFF. CDR3 bases: TGTGCCAGCTCACCAAGCACTTCAGGTGGGACGACTGAAGCTTTCTTT.

This clone was seen repeatedly, ten times or more. V is TRBV2 and J is TRBJ2-2; perhaps TRBD1 as D (6 bases). CDR3 length: 14 residues. CDR1 SNHLY and CDR2 FYNNEI come from the germline V gene. V lost 6 bases and J 4 bases, leaving 12 bases between the germline ends. In nucleotides, the CDR3 is TGTGCCAGCAGGGACGGACAGTCCACCGGGGAGCTGTTTTTT. It translates to CASRDGQSTGELFF.

This clone has more than one count but fewer than ten. This chain joins TRBV9 and TRBJ2-1, with D maybe TRBD1 (5 bases). This CDR3 is 11 amino acids long. Germline loops: CDR1 SGDLS, CDR2 YYNGEE. Trimming left V 0 bases short and J 10 bases short, with 5 bases between. CDR3 residues: CASSVAGEQFF. The CDR3 coding sequence is TGTGCCAGCAGCGTAGCAGGGGAGCAGTTCTTC.

This clone was counted between two and nine times. The same CDR3 arises from other DNA sequences in this sample as well. The chain joins TRBV14 to TRBJ2-1; D is unclear. There are 13 residues in the CDR3. V lost 0 bases, J lost 7 bases, and 7 bases lay in between. Germline loops: CDR1 SGHDN, CDR2 FVKESK. The CDR3: CASSQDRRNEQFF. In nucleotides, the CDR3 is TGTGCCAGCAGCCAAGATCGGCGGAATGAGCAGTTCTTC.

The V gene is TRBV4-1, the J gene TRBJ2-3, with D possibly being TRBD1 (5 bases). V lost 5 bases and J 0 bases, leaving 9 bases between the germline ends. CDR3 length: 14 amino acids. Germline V gene data show CDR1 as MGHRA and CDR2 as YSYEKL. The CDR3 spells CASSFQGSTDTQYF. The CDR3 coding sequence is TGCGCCAGCAGCTTCCAGGGTAGCACAGATACGCAGTATTTT.

This clone was counted a few times. V is TRBV19 and J is TRBJ2-1; 8 positions match TRBD1. The CDR3 length is 14 residues. V trimming: 5 bases; J trimming: 7 bases; junction bases outside the gene matches: 7. From germline, CDR1 is LNHDA and CDR2 SQIVND (reference sequence). In DNA form, the CDR3 reads TGTGCCAGTAGTCCTCCTAGGACAGGGAATGAGCAGTTCTTC. This encodes CASSPPRTGNEQFF.

The chain joins TRBV7-9 to TRBJ2-7, with a tentative D call TRBD2 (6 bases). This CDR3 contains 15 residues. Germline CDR1 reads SEHNR; CDR2 reads FQNEAQ (reference sequence). V lost 5 bases and J 5 bases, leaving 19 bases between the germline ends. As DNA, the CDR3 is TGTGCCAGCAGCCGTCCGGGGGACCCTCGGAACGAGCAGTACTTC. Translated: CASSRPGDPRNEQYF. The full variable domain, completed using reference TRBV7-9 and TRBJ2-7, is DTGVSQNPRHKITKRGQNVTFRCDPISEHNRLYWYRQTLGQGPEFLTYFQNEAQLEKSRLLSDRFSAERPKGSFSTLEIQRTEQGDSAMYLCASSRPGDPRNEQYFGPGTRLTVT.